The table lists the clone carrying this T cell receptor (beta chain) with a count of one. The sample comes from a study of blood T cell repertoires in COVID-19. This CDR3 contains 14 residues. V was pared by 5 bases and J by 0 bases, with 4 bases of the junction left unmatched. The V gene's germline CDR1 is MDHEN and CDR2 SYDVKM. Sequencing used immunoSEQ multiplex PCR; TCRdb keeps in-frame clones, though not all of them. Of 180,000 or so clones in the sample, 70% to 90% were seen once. J is TRBJ2-7 and V is TRBV28, with 7 nucleotides matching TRBD2. The origin of this receptor is a man aged 35-49 years who had recovered from COVID-19. The sequencing sample was made of peripheral blood. Written as DNA, the CDR3 is TGTGCCAGCAGTGGGACTAATGACTCCTACGAGCAGTACTTC. Its protein is CASSGTNDSYEQYF.